The clone carrying this TCR beta chain turned up a few times. The CDR3 totals 14 residues. V shed 1 base and J shed 6 bases, with 9 bases lying between them. Germline CDR1 and CDR2: SGHTA and FQGTGA. This entry is derived from a study of T cells in Graves' hyperthyroidism and ophthalmopathy. RNA transcripts gave rise to amplified TCR beta CDR3 regions. The HTBI primer set served for first-round RT-PCR of the TCR CDR3. From the multiplex PCR reads, TCRdb called clonotypes with MiXCR, one entry per CDR3 protein. This table holds 500,000 to 600,000 distinct CDR3 sequences, 20% found once. The sequence was obtained from a man between 40 and 49 years old with Graves' ophthalmopathy. The chain links TRBV7-3 to TRBJ2-2; the D gene is possibly TRBD1 (6 bases). Material: blood. The CDR3 DNA sequence: TGTGCCAGCAGCTTAAGGGGGCCTTCCGGGGAGCTGTTTTTT. Encoded protein: CASSLRGPSGELFF.